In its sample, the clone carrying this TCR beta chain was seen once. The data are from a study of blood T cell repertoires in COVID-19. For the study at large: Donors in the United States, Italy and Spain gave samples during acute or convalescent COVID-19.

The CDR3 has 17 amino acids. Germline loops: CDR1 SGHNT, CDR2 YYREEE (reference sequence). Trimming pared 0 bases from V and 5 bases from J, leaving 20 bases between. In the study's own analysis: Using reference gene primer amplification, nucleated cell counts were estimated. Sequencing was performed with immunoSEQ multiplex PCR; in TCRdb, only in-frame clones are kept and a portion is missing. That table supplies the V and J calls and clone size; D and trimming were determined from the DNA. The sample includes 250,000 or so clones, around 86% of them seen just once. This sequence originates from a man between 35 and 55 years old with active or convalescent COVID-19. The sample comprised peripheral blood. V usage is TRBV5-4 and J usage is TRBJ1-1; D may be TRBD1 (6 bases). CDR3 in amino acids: CASSLGTGGARKTEAFF. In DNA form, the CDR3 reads TGTGCCAGCAGCTTGGGGACCGGGGGGGCGCGGAAGACTGAAGCTTTCTTT.